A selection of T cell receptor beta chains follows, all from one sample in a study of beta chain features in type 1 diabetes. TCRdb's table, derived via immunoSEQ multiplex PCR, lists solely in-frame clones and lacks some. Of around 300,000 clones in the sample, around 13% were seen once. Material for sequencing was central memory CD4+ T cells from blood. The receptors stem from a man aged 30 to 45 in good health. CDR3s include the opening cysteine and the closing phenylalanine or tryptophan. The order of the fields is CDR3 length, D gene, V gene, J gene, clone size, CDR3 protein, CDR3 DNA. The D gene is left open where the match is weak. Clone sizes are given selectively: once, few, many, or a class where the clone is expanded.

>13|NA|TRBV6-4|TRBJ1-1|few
CASSVAVNTEAFF
TGTGCCAGCAGTGTGGCAGTGAACACTGAAGCTTTCTTT
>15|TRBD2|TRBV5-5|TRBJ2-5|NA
CASSRIAGAGETQYF
TGTGCCAGCAGCCGAATAGCGGGGGCCGGGGAGACCCAGTACTTC
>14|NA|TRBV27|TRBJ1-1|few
CASSLGSHGTEAFF
TGTGCCAGCAGTTTAGGGAGTCACGGGACTGAAGCTTTCTTT
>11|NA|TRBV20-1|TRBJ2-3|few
CSASAIDTQYF
TGCAGTGCTAGCGCGATTGATACGCAGTATTTT
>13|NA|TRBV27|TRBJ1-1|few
CASSLRANTEAFF
TGTGCCAGCAGTTTACGGGCGAACACTGAAGCTTTCTTT
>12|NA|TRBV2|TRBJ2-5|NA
CASSEGGETQYF
TGTGCCAGCAGTGAAGGAGGGGAGACCCAGTACTTC
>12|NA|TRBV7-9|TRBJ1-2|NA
CASSADSGGYTF
TGTGCCAGCAGCGCAGACTCCGGTGGCTACACCTTC
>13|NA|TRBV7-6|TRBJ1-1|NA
CASSLEGMTEAFF
TGTGCCAGCAGCTTAGAGGGGATGACTGAAGCTTTCTTT
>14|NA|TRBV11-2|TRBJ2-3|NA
CASSLRRLADTQYF
TGTGCCAGCAGCTTAAGGAGGCTGGCAGATACGCAGTATTTT
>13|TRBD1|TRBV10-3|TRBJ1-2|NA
CAITRDSGDGYTF
TGTGCCATCACCCGGGACAGCGGAGATGGCTACACCTTC
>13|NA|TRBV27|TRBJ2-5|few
CASSLRYQETQYF
TGTGCCAGCAGTTTAAGGTACCAAGAGACCCAGTACTTC
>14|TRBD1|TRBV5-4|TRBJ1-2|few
CASSLSGQSYGYTF
TGTGCCAGCAGCTTGTCGGGACAGAGCTATGGCTACACCTTC
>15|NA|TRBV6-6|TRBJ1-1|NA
CASSYSTAGALEAFF
TGTGCCAGCAGTTACTCGACGGCAGGGGCGTTAGAAGCTTTCTTT
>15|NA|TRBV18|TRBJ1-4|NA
CASSRLRALNEKLFF
TGTGCCAGCTCACGACTCCGGGCCCTCAATGAAAAACTGTTTTTT
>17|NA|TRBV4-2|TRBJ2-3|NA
CASSQVRSRVSTDTQYF
TGTGCCAGCAGCCAAGTCCGGAGCAGGGTTAGCACAGATACGCAGTATTTT
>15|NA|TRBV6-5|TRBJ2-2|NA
CASSYRQGTTGELFF
TGTGCCAGCAGTTACCGGCAGGGGACCACCGGGGAGCTGTTTTTT
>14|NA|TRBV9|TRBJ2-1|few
CASSVSTGDNEQFF
TGTGCCAGCAGCGTATCAACGGGCGACAATGAGCAGTTCTTC
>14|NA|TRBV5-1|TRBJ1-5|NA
CASSLAGEGQPQHF
TGCGCCAGCAGCTTGGCAGGGGAGGGTCAGCCCCAGCATTTT
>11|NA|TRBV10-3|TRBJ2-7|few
CAISQDYEQYF
TGTGCCATCAGTCAGGACTACGAGCAGTACTTC
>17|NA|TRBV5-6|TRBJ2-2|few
CASSSTKRLVNTGELFF
TGTGCCAGCAGCTCAACCAAACGTTTAGTGAACACCGGGGAGCTGTTTTTT
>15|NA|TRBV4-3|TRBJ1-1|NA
CASSQEWTLNTEAFF
TGCGCCAGCAGCCAAGAATGGACATTGAACACTGAAGCTTTCTTT
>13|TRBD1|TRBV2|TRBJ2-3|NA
CASSSDRVDTQYF
TGTGCCAGCAGTTCAGACAGGGTAGATACGCAGTATTTT
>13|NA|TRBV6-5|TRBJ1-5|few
CASSVGGDQPQHF
TGTGCCAGCAGTGTGGGGGGCGATCAGCCCCAGCATTTT
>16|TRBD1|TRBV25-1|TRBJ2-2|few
CASSRTGFLNTGELFF
TGTGCCAGCAGCCGGACAGGCTTCTTGAACACCGGGGAGCTGTTTTTT
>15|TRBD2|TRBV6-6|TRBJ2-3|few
CASSFSGRSTDTQYF
TGTGCCAGCAGTTTTAGCGGGAGGAGCACAGATACGCAGTATTTT
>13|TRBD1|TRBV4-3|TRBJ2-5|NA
CASSLRTGETQYF
TGCGCCAGCAGCCTTAGGACAGGGGAGACCCAGTACTTC
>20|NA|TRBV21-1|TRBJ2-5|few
CASSKKKIGVQGEGQETQYF
TGTGCCAGCAGCAAAAAGAAGATTGGTGTGCAGGGTGAAGGTCAAGAGACCCAGTACTTC
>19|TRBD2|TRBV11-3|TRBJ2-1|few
CASSLKTSGRRSTYNEQFF
TGTGCCAGCAGCTTAAAGACTAGCGGGCGGAGGAGCACCTACAATGAGCAGTTCTTC
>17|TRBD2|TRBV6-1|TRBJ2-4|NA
CASSGLAGGPAKNIQYF
TGTGCCAGCAGTGGACTAGCGGGAGGGCCGGCCAAAAACATTCAGTACTTC
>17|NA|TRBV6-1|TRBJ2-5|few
CASSEEANMVGQETQYF
TGTGCCAGCAGTGAAGAGGCCAACATGGTAGGCCAAGAGACCCAGTACTTC
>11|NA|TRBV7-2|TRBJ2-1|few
CASSPHDEQFF
TGTGCCAGCAGCCCCCATGATGAGCAGTTCTTC
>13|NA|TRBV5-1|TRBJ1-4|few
CASSRQPNEKLFF
TGCGCCAGCAGCCGACAGCCTAATGAAAAACTGTTTTTT
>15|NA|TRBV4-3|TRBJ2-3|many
CASSLKGGKADTQYF
TGCGCCAGCAGCCTAAAGGGAGGCAAAGCGGATACGCAGTATTTT
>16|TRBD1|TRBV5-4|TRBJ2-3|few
CASSARDRGLTDTQYF
TGTGCCAGCAGCGCCCGGGACAGGGGTTTAACAGATACGCAGTATTTT
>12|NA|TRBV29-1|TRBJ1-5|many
CSVGGGNQPQHF
TGCAGCGTTGGCGGCGGGAATCAGCCCCAGCATTTT
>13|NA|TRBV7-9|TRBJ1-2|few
CASSREGLYGYTF
TGTGCCAGCAGTCGGGAGGGGCTCTATGGCTACACCTTC
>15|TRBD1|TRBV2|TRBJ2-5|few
CASSEVGQVQETQYF
TGTGCCAGCAGTGAAGTAGGACAGGTCCAAGAGACCCAGTACTTC
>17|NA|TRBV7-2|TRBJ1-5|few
CASSQSSGQGSNQPQHF
TGTGCCAGCAGCCAGAGCAGTGGGCAGGGAAGCAATCAGCCCCAGCATTTT
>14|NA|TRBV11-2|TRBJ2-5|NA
CASSQGMVQETQYF
TGTGCCAGCAGCCAGGGGATGGTACAAGAGACCCAGTACTTC
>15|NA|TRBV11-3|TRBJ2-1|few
CASSLGLTQDGEQFF
TGTGCCAGCAGCTTAGGACTAACTCAAGACGGTGAGCAGTTCTTC
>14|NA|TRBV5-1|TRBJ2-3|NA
CASSLGERTDTQYF
TGCGCCAGCAGCTTGGGTGAGCGCACAGATACGCAGTATTTT
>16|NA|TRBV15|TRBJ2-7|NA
CATSRDMAADIYEQYF
TGTGCCACCAGCAGAGATATGGCTGCCGACATTTACGAGCAGTACTTC